Below, one TCR beta chain is given with its context. This clonotype was found a few times. The specificity of this receptor is unknown. The input lacks base qualities; no much larger clone sits a single base away. Libraries were made using RT-PCR. Sequencer: NextSeq 550. The public sequencing data were trimmed at Q25 with fastp and processed into clonotypes with MiXCR by TCRdb, which kept only in-frame beta chains. Rows with a matching CDR3 protein are joined into one entry that keeps the most common DNA and genes. The sample contains roughly 190,000 distinct CDR3 sequences, 41% of them found a single time. The top ten clonotypes cover 33% of the sample. The sample originates from a study of patients and donors after allogeneic stem cell transplantation (dated by TCRdb to the early 2020s). Counted from cysteine to phenylalanine, this CDR3 has 16 amino acids. This entry keeps only the CDR3 DNA: 48 bases, framed from base 1. Based on the germline V gene, the CDR1 and CDR2 sequences are MNHEY and SVGEGT. From V the trimming removes 4 bases and from J it removes 0 bases, while the gene matches leave 6 bases of the junction unaccounted for.

Sequencing was carried out using blood, either unsorted or a sorted T cell fraction (not recorded which). This receptor was identified in a human donor who was either an allogeneic HSCT recipient or a stem cell or donor lymphocyte infusion donor (not recorded which). It is not recorded whose cells these are; they may come from a transplant donor. The rearrangement combines TRBV6-2 or TRBV6-3 with TRBJ2-7, with 10 middle bases fitting TRBD2. The CDR3 region reads CASSSPGLAISYEQYF. Read as DNA, the sequence is TGTGCCAGCAGTTCACCGGGACTAGCGATCTCCTACGAGCAGTACTTC.